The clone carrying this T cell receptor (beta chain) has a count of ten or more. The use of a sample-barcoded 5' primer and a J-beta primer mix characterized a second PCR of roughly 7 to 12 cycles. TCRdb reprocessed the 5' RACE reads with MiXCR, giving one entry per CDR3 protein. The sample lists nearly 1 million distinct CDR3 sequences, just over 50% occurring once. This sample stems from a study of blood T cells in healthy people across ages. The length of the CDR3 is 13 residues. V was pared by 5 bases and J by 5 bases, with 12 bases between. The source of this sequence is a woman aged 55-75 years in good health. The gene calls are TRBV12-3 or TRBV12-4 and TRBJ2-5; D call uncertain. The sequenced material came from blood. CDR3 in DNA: TGTGCCAGCAGTCCGCGACTGGGCGAGACCCAGTACTTC. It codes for CASSPRLGETQYF.